The sequence of this TCR beta chain was determined in a study of blood T cell repertoires in COVID-19. Seattle enrolled patients during active infection and tracked them longitudinally. Germline V gene lookup returns CDR1 MNHNS and CDR2 SASEGT. The CDR3 runs 18 residues. The V and J ends lost 0 bases and 7 bases respectively, with 21 bases between them. The authors' processing: Nucleated cell counts were estimated from reference gene primer amplification. The repertoire was sequenced with immunoSEQ multiplex PCR; TCRdb's copy has only in-frame clones and lacks some. D and trimming come from the DNA, and the V and J calls and clone size come from that table. Of around 150,000 clones in the sample, roughly 82% were seen once.

Input material: peripheral blood. V is TRBV6-1 and J is TRBJ2-2; no definite D call. The sequence was obtained from a woman in her thirties or forties with COVID-19, enrolled during active disease. CDR3 protein: CASSEARYRRGQGGELFF. The CDR3 DNA follows: TGTGCCAGCAGTGAAGCGCGCTATCGAAGAGGTCAAGGCGGGGAGCTGTTTTTT.